This T cell receptor (beta chain) was recovered during a study of T cell repertoires and HLA-DP antigens. Study at large: Versus self, one alloantigen differed at one groove amino acid, the other at fewer than 13.

Germline CDR1 reads MDHEN; CDR2 reads SYDVKM. The CDR3 extends over 11 amino acids. Trimming left V 2 bases short and J 10 bases short, with 8 bases between. Assay: immunoSEQ multiplex PCR; the TCRdb copy retains only in-frame clones and omits some. The table lists approximately 110,000 clones, more than 85% of them singletons, with about 0.27% in the top ten. CD4+ T cells, purified by negative selection, averaged roughly 98% purity. As for this clone: Its antigen remains unknown.

The chain joins TRBV28 to TRBJ1-2, with D perhaps matching TRBD1 (5 bases). The TCR comes from a woman between 18 and 29 years old in good health and CMV-seronegative. Sequencing was carried out using CD4+ T cells from PBMCs. The CDR3 region is CASSLEGIYTF. CDR3 sequence (DNA): TGTGCCAGCAGTTTAGAGGGGATCTACACCTTC.